Sequencing of this TCR beta chain was carried out in a study of cytomegalovirus exposure and HLA in healthy donors (dated by TCRdb to 2016 to 2017). Notes on the research overall: According to an earlier analysis of around 600 of the donors, some 180 million T cells yielded over 90 million unique TCR beta sequences and around 280 Gb of sequence data. The study was designed to test whether signatures of past pathogen exposure could be identified by cataloging public T cell receptors. Across around 400 genotyped donors of the cohort, an average of about 240,000 unique TCR beta nucleotide sequences per donor were sequenced, and 15% to 20% of those sequences were non-productive. In an earlier analysis of about 590 of the donors, high-throughput TCR beta sequencing was used to judge whether each TCR beta V gene segment behaved as functional or pseudogenic. The number of donors typed differed by locus, with 629-630 for A, B, C, DRB1 and DQB1, more than 500 for DQA1, 600 to 610 for DPA1, and some 470 for DPB1. In addition to the first cohort of roughly 700 subjects, a separate validation cohort of 120 different subjects was used. All discovery cohort repertoires had been generated using a single sequencing platform. In a later analysis, previously published TCR beta repertoires from 670 or so donors were re-analyzed and high-resolution HLA genotyping was added so that TCR occurrence patterns could be studied. A later genetic analysis used genome-wide SNP genotypes for about 55% of the 666 donors, treating that subset as a discovery cohort. The study profiled the T cell repertoires of approximately 700 subjects by immunosequencing and related them to cytomegalovirus serostatus. Among the roughly 370 genotyped donors, around 81% belonged to the genetic ancestry cluster associated with self-reported Caucasian donors. An early release that covered 640 HLA-typed donors contained about 300 gigabases of sequencing data and 80 million or so unique TCR sequences. Alongside the repertoire data, information on donor age, sex, ethnicity and CMV serostatus was compiled. The later analysis used no new phenotypic data to find candidate immune exposures, relying instead on TCR beta sequences and their occurrence across donors. Class I and class II HLA loci were covered by the typing at four-digit resolution. High-throughput TCR immunosequencing, statistical association of individual TCRs with disease status, and machine learning were combined to predict cytomegalovirus infection status. Four or five DR-DQ haplotypes were handled as single units for association and clustering because linkage in the cohort was strong.

The cohort was made up of 666 healthy bone marrow donors. Cohort members were all nominally healthy when sampled, although unrecorded immune exposures were likely present. The donor tested CMV seronegative, placing the donor among the 300 to 450 seronegative members of the cohort. Each donor provided a peripheral blood sample, and peripheral blood mononuclear cells were used for TCR beta sequencing. The Qiagen DNeasy Blood Extraction Kit was used to extract genomic DNA from the blood cell samples. Results and caveats for the whole study, not just this receptor: A group of highly shared sequence variants was considered likely to be a technical artifact of the sequencing pipeline. Strong co-occurrence of HLA alleles, especially DR and DQ, made assigning TCR associations to individual alleles difficult. Several of the top co-occurrence clusters appeared to be linked to parvovirus B19, influenza, CMV and Epstein-Barr virus, according to a later analysis. In the study, about 150 TCR beta chains were listed as associated with cytomegalovirus. A later analysis associated around 16,000 TCR beta sequences with specific HLA alleles at a false discovery rate of 0.05. Sequencing depth was assumed to be roughly uniform across donors in the presence/absence analyses, though that assumption may not hold. The earlier analysis of some 540 of the donors excluded seventeen rarely observed V segments, including chromosome 9 orphons, because counts were too low. According to a later analysis, TCR association rates differed among HLA loci, with DRB1 alleles showing the most associated TCRs and HLA-C alleles showing the fewest. In a later analysis, HLA-associated TCR beta chains were found to be more clonally expanded and to have lower generation probabilities than equally common non-associated chains. In a later analysis, most CMV-associated TCR beta chains were found to appear HLA-restricted, with HLA associations seemingly driven largely by CMV exposure. Broadly in line with IMGT annotations, most TCR beta V segments showed up in productive rearrangements about 90% or about 30% of the time in an earlier analysis of a few hundred of the donors. In vitro tests confirmed that a few of the cytomegalovirus-associated TCR beta chains recognize cytomegalovirus antigens. A further reported finding was that TCR beta sequences accurately predicted the HLA-A and HLA-B alleles for most subjects in the first cohort. Correlated functional status among segregating V segments might reflect linkage disequilibrium, but an unknown experimental factor could not be ruled out. The classifier was reported to diagnose cytomegalovirus status with high specificity and sensitivity in both the original cohort and the validation cohort. Some IMGT-functional V segments, including TRBV6-2 and TRBV6-3, could not be told apart with the 87-base-pair reads, so those segments were excluded. The authors suggested that the approach could potentially be extended to other disease states and immunological phenotypes. Only TCR beta chains were sequenced in this cohort, and the absence of alpha or paired-chain data limited detectable features. For the cohort, immune exposure information was limited to CMV serostatus. In a later genetic analysis, fewer N-insertions in productive TCRs were reported among donors in an Asian-associated ancestry cluster than the approximately 710-donor mean. Most TCR sequences were observed very rarely across donors, whereas some public TCRs were present in many individuals. Because HLA typing was unavailable for some donors at each locus, only the typed subset was used in association tests. An association between a missense DCLRE1C variant and V-gene and J-gene trimming of TCR beta chains was found in a later genetic analysis and replicated in an independent cohort.

The CDR3 spans 19 residues, from the cysteine through the phenylalanine. Only the CDR3 region is kept as DNA, spanning 57 bases read in frame from base 1. Germline trimming: 2 bases from V, 3 bases from J; junction bases outside gene matches: 16. Points on this clone: The antigen it recognizes is unknown. One base away there is no much larger clone; base qualities are not given.

The library was prepared using the immunoSEQ multiplex PCR assay. The multiplex PCR relied on a mix of 60 forward primers for TCR Vbeta segments and 13 reverse primers for TCR Jbeta segments. Amplification of the CDR3 region of rearranged TCR beta genes was performed with a multiplex PCR assay on genomic DNA. On the Illumina HiSeq System, the amplified TCR beta libraries were sequenced as 87-base-pair reads. The authors processed their data as follows. A later analysis tallied 75 million to 95 million unique TCR beta chains across the approximately 670 repertoires, and some 12 million of those chains were shared by two or more donors. Raw reads were error-corrected and collapsed into unique sequences with a nearest-neighbor algorithm that merged closely related sequences to remove PCR and sequencing errors. Alignment of CDR3 sequences to IMGT reference sequences was used to assign V, D and J gene segments. For a sequence to be retained, a match of at least six nucleotides was required to both a V gene segment and a J gene segment. A rearrangement counted as productive if the CDR3 had no stop codons and remained in frame with V and J, and every other rearrangement counted as non-productive. Following IMGT convention, CDR3 was defined as the stretch from the second conserved V-encoded cysteine up to the conserved J-encoded phenylalanine. Sequences without an unambiguous match to a single V gene segment were excluded from the earlier analysis of a few hundred of the donors. In an earlier analysis of a few hundred of the donors, V segments were called functional above 56.7% productive rearrangements and were called segregating when the between-donor standard deviation exceeded 5%. To diagnose cytomegalovirus status from the catalog of TCR beta chain sequences, a statistical classification framework was built. In a later analysis, V and J genes were assigned by comparing TCR nucleotide sequences against IMGT/GENE-DB human TR gene sequences. Using the TCRdist pipeline, a later analysis assigned CDR3 sequences along with most-parsimonious VDJ recombination scenarios. In a later analysis, every TCR beta chain was defined by the combination of its CDR3 amino acid sequence and its V-gene family, and reads without a unique V-gene family were dropped. To address suspected cross-contamination and a sequencing artifact, a later analysis removed approximately 600 highly shared, low-generation-probability nucleotide sequences. In a later analysis, a clonal expansion index for each public chain was calculated from normalized within-repertoire ranks of inferred template counts. In a later analysis, generation probabilities were computed using a VDJ recombination model fitted to out-of-frame rearrangements, and the results were checked against IGoR. In a later analysis, TCR-TCR, TCR-HLA and TCR-CMV co-occurrence was scored with hypergeometric tests, and a repertoire-size bias correction was applied to TCR pairs. In a later analysis, false discovery rates were estimated by permuting HLA or CMV assignments 20 times. In a later analysis, co-occurring TCRs were grouped using DBSCAN, and TCRdist sequence similarity was added for clustering within HLA-allele-positive subsets. Co-occurrence clustering excluded repertoires with fewer than 30,000 or more than 120,000 public chains, plus five with anomalous nucleotide sharing. What TCRdb holds here is the immuneACCESS table cut down to in-frame rearrangements. Part of the clones is not present; checked against another copy, under half of the missing clones reflect an unresolved V gene, and the others are unexplained. V, J and clone size were drawn from that table, and D and trimming were deduced from the DNA. A total of 210,000 or so clones appear in this sample, about three quarters of them only once. Around 16% of the sample is taken by the ten largest.

This receptor chain uses TRBV5-3 and TRBJ2-7; 11 bases in between match TRBD1. TRBV5-3 is recorded as an ORF, its role being uncertain. The clonotype comes from a man in his forties or fifties in good health and CMV-seronegative. The material sequenced was PBMCs. The CDR3 sequence is CARSFYIPGQGASFYEQYF. The nucleotide sequence reads as follows: TGTGCCAGAAGCTTTTATATTCCCGGACAGGGGGCTTCTTTCTACGAGCAGTACTTC.